This passage covers 9 T cell receptor beta chains from one sample sequenced in a study of blood T cell repertoires in COVID-19. This table comes from immunoSEQ multiplex PCR, and its TCRdb copy is limited to in-frame clones, with some not included. The table includes roughly 260,000 clones, roughly nine tenths detected once. Sequencing used PBMCs or T cells enriched from blood (not recorded which). All receptors come from a human donor in a cohort exposed to, infected with or recovered from COVID-19 (not recorded which). The donor label of this sample is uncertain.

The chain is built from TRBV27 and TRBJ1-2; TRBD1 agrees at 7 bases. This CDR3 has 14 amino acids. The V gene end was trimmed by 3 bases and the J gene end by 6 bases; junction bases not matched to a gene: 7. The germline V gene encodes CDR1 MNHEY and CDR2 SMNVEV (reference sequence). For the CDR3, the DNA is TGTGCCAGCAGTTTCACAGGGGTGAAGAATGGCTACACCTTC. Encoded protein: CASSFTGVKNGYTF.

The chain recombines TRBV19 with TRBJ2-1; 7 bases map to TRBD2. The CDR3 has 13 residues. Germline V CDR1 and CDR2: LNHDA, SQIVND (reference sequence). Trimming took 4 bases from V and 6 from J; bases not matched to a gene: 3. CDR3 sequence reads: CASSRGTTNEQFF. CDR3 sequence (DNA): TGTGCCAGTAGTAGAGGGACTACCAATGAGCAGTTCTTC.

Concerning this clone itself: The sample has other DNA sequences that encode this CDR3 too. The chain employs TRBV12-3 or TRBV12-4 and TRBJ1-1; the D is unclear. This CDR3 spans 11 amino acids. Trimming shortened V by 2 bases and J by 8 bases, and 6 bases separated the two germline ends. CDR3 sequence: CASSLSGEAFF. For the CDR3, the DNA is TGTGCCAGCAGTTTATCGGGGGAAGCTTTCTTT.

The chain employs TRBV5-5 and TRBJ1-1, with D possibly TRBD1 on 5 matching bases. Germline V gives CDR1 SGHKS, CDR2 YYEKEE (reference sequence). The V end lost 5 bases, the J end lost 6 bases, and 23 bases lay between the germline ends. This CDR3 spans 16 amino acids. CDR3 residues: CASSMRTRQGSPEAFF. For the CDR3, the DNA is TGTGCCAGCAGTATGAGGACACGACAAGGATCCCCTGAAGCTTTCTTT.

The chain combines TRBV5-1 with TRBJ1-5; no clear D. Looked up from germline, CDR1 is SGHRS and CDR2 is YFSETQ. The CDR3 totals 13 residues. V lost 2 bases and J 6 bases, leaving 9 bases between the germline ends. The CDR3 nucleotides read TGCGCCAGCAGCTTTGAGGGCGGTCAGCCCCAGCATTTT. It translates to CASSFEGGQPQHF.

This chain links TRBV9 with TRBJ1-3; possible D gene TRBD1, 5 bases. The V end lost 2 bases, the J end lost 4 bases, and 13 bases lay between the germline ends. The germline CDR1 and CDR2 sequences are SGDLS and YYNGEE. The CDR3 covers 15 residues. The CDR3 region is CASSVTGAAGNTIYF. The CDR3 nucleotides are TGTGCCAGCAGCGTCACAGGCGCCGCGGGAAACACCATATATTTT.

V gene TRBV3-1 (or the pseudogene TRBV3-2) combines with J gene TRBJ1-2; no clear D. The CDR3 runs to 14 residues. Looked up from germline, CDR1 is LGHDT and CDR2 is YNNKEL (reference sequence). With 1 base removed from V and 0 bases from J, the gap between germline ends came to 6 bases. The CDR3 loop is CASSQGVANYGYTF. The CDR3 nucleotides read TGTGCCAGCAGCCAAGGTGTAGCTAACTATGGCTACACCTTC.

The genes are TRBV12-3 or TRBV12-4 and TRBJ1-5; no clear D gene. The V and J ends lost 5 bases and 7 bases respectively, with 12 bases between them. This CDR3 spans 13 amino acids. The chain's CDR3 is CASSVFGRQPQHF. For the CDR3, the DNA is TGTGCCAGCAGTGTTTTTGGCCGACAGCCCCAGCATTTT.

The chain combines TRBV11-3 with TRBJ2-2; TRBD1 matches 9 bases. CDR1 and CDR2 from the germline V gene are SGHNT and YENEEA. The trim removed 5 bases at V and 3 bases at J, leaving 7 bases unmatched. This CDR3 spans 16 amino acids. The CDR3 DNA is TGTGCCAGCAGCCCGCCGACAGGGGGGTACACCGGGGAGCTGTTTTTT. Encoded protein: CASSPPTGGYTGELFF.